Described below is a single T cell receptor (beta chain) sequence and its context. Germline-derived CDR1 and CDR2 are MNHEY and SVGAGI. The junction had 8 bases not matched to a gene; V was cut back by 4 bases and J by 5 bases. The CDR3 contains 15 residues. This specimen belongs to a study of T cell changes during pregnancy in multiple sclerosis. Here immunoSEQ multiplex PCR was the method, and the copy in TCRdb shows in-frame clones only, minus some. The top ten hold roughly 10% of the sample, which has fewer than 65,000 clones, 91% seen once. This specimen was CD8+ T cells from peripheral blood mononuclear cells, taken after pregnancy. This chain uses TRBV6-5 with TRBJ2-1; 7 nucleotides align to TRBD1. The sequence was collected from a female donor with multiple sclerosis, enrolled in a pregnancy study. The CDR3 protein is CASSSDRVGDNEQFF. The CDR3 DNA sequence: TGTGCCAGCAGTTCCGACAGGGTAGGGGACAATGAGCAGTTCTTC.